Listed below are T cell receptor beta chains from one sample, sequenced in a study of a mutant IDH1 vaccine in newly diagnosed glioma. Libraries were prepared by immunoSEQ multiplex PCR; TCRdb keeps only in-frame clonotypes and omits some of them. The table includes roughly 61,000 clones, about four fifths detected once. Their antigens remain unidentified. The input for sequencing was PBMCs, taken from a glioma patient whose treatment included an IDH1 peptide vaccine. Receptors originate from a man aged 50-59 years with glioma. CDR3s include the opening cysteine and the closing phenylalanine or tryptophan. D genes are given only for firm matches. Only some rows state a clone size, as once, few, many or a class for expanded clones.

TGTGCCAGCAGCTTGCACCTAGCGGGGGCCTTTTACACAGATACGCAGTATTTT,CASSLHLAGAFYTDTQYF,TRBD2,-,TRBJ2-3,TRBV5-4
TGTGCCAGCAGTGGACTAGCGGACTCCACCGGGGAGCTGTTTTTT,CASSGLADSTGELFF,TRBD2,-,TRBJ2-2,TRBV28
TGCGCCAGCGGTTTTAATGGTTATGGCTACACCTTC,CASGFNGYGYTF,-,-,TRBJ1-2,TRBV4-1
TGTGCCAGCAGTCCTGACAGGATTTATATGGACACTGAAGCTTTCTTT,CASSPDRIYMDTEAFF,-,-,TRBJ1-1,TRBV27
TGTGCCAGCAGCTTGTTCCAGGGAGGCGCCGGGGAGCTGTTTTTT,CASSLFQGGAGELFF,-,few,TRBJ2-2,TRBV5-6
TGTGCCAGCAACCCTACGGCGGTCCAAGAGACCCAGTACTTC,CASNPTAVQETQYF,-,-,TRBJ2-5,TRBV5-6
TGTGCCAGCAGTTACAGGGTCACCGGGGAGCTGTTTTTT,CASSYRVTGELFF,-,-,TRBJ2-2,TRBV6-5
TGTGCCAGCAGTTACGTTCGGGGTGGGGCCAACGTCCTGACTTTC,CASSYVRGGANVLTF,-,-,TRBJ2-6,TRBV6-5
TGTGCCAGCATGGTGGGAGGCCCTATCGGCAATCAGCCCCAGCATTTT,CASMVGGPIGNQPQHF,-,-,TRBJ1-5,TRBV2
TGTGCCAGCAGTTTATCGGGGGGCGGGAACCAACAGTTCTTC,CASSLSGGGNQQFF,-,-,TRBJ2-1,TRBV27